This paragraph reports one TCR beta chain. The length of the CDR3 is 14 residues. J gave up 5 bases and V 7 bases, and 9 bases lay outside the gene matches. Germline assignment: CDR1 SEHNR and CDR2 FQNEAQ (reference sequence). This specimen comes from a study of blood T cell repertoires in COVID-19. Across the whole study: Sources were T cells, B-cell-depleted T cells, or PBMCs; the material itself was cDNA or gDNA.

Enrolled through a virtual design, the participants were between roughly 18 and 90 years of age and came from some 26 US areas. TCRdb's copy holds only in-frame clones and misses some; the assay was immunoSEQ multiplex PCR. This sample has about 210,000 clones, with around 86% found just once. The receptor comes from a woman between 50 and 59 years old with acute COVID-19. The chain is built from TRBV7-9 and TRBJ2-5; 8 positions match TRBD2. The sample consisted of PBMCs or T cells enriched from blood (not recorded which). In DNA form, the CDR3 reads TGTGCCAGCACCGCCGCGGGGGGCGACGAGACCCAGTACTTC. It encodes CASTAAGGDETQYF.